These 13 T cell receptor beta chains share one sample of origin, sequenced in a study of blood T cell repertoires in COVID-19. Produced via immunoSEQ multiplex PCR; TCRdb's table is partial and in-frame only. In the table there are 180,000 or so clones, more than 70% of which are singletons. Sample: peripheral blood. These receptors all come from a woman under 40 with acute or convalescent COVID-19.

The CDR3 loop reads CASKGGGYGYTF. CDR3 DNA sequence: TGTGCCAGCAAAGGGGGCGGATATGGCTACACCTTC. The V gene is TRBV5-4, the J gene TRBJ1-2, with 7 bases that match TRBD1. The junction had 4 bases not matched to a gene; V was cut back by 6 bases and J by 5 bases. CDR3 length: 12 amino acids. Germline CDR1 SGHNT, CDR2 YYREEE (reference sequence).

The chain carries TRBV19 and TRBJ1-6; weak D call: TRBD1 (5 bases). The CDR3 spans 16 residues. Trimming left V 5 bases short and J 7 bases short, with 18 bases between. Germline V CDR1 and CDR2: LNHDA, SQIVND (reference sequence). The chain's CDR3 is CASSLRTSGGNSPLHF. Here the CDR3 DNA reads TGTGCCAGTAGTTTACGGACCTCCGGGGGGAATTCACCCCTCCACTTT. Full variable domain (missing parts from reference TRBV19 and TRBJ1-6): DGGITQSPKYLFRKEGQNVTLSCEQNLNHDAMYWYRQDPGQGLRLIYYSQIVNDFQKGDIAEGYSVSREKKESFPLTVTSAQKNPTAFYLCASSLRTSGGNSPLHFGNGTRLTVT.

The chain uses TRBV28 and TRBJ2-5; D perhaps matches TRBD2 (6 bases). V was clipped by 8 bases and J by 5 bases, with 12 bases between them. This CDR3 region has 12 residues. Germline-derived CDR1 and CDR2 are MDHEN and SYDVKM. The CDR3 DNA follows: TGTGCCAGCGGGAGGTGGCAGGAGACCCAGTACTTC. This sequence encodes CASGRWQETQYF.

This clone is classed as medium-sized (0.01 to 0.1%). V and J are TRBV27 and TRBJ2-5; perhaps TRBD2 as D (6 bases). Per germline, CDR1 MNHEY and CDR2 SMNVEV (reference sequence). CDR3 length equals 15 residues. DNA for the CDR3: TGTGTCGCGGGACCCCTCCATACTATGGGAGAGACCCAGTACTTC. Amino acids: CVAGPLHTMGETQYF.

V and J are TRBV7-8 and TRBJ2-7, with 9 bases fitting TRBD2. This CDR3 contains 15 residues. J gave up 5 bases and V 5 bases, and 10 bases lay outside the gene matches. The V gene's germline CDR1 is SGHVS and CDR2 FQNEAQ. The CDR3 reads CASSLRGAGGDEQYF. The CDR3 DNA reads TGTGCCAGCAGCCTAAGAGGAGCGGGAGGAGACGAGCAGTACTTC.

The J gene is TRBJ1-6, the V gene TRBV5-6; no clear D gene. Germline lookup yields CDR1 SGHDT and CDR2 YYEEEE. V was cut by 2 bases and J by 5 bases, with 14 bases left in between. CDR3 length equals 16 residues. The CDR3: CASSFYPSGDNSPLHF. The CDR3 DNA is TGTGCCAGCAGCTTCTACCCTAGCGGGGATAATTCACCCCTCCACTTT.

The J gene is TRBJ2-5, the V gene TRBV3-1 (or the pseudogene TRBV3-2); 11 bases fit TRBD2. Losses at the gene ends were 6 bases for V and 4 bases for J; bases not matched to a gene: 7. Germline V CDR1 and CDR2: LGHDT, YNNKEL (reference sequence). This CDR3 region has 15 residues. This chain's CDR3 is CASRLAGEAGETQYF. The DNA for the CDR3 is TGTGCCAGCAGACTAGCGGGGGAGGCGGGAGAGACCCAGTACTTC.

The V call is TRBV28, the J call TRBJ1-1; maybe TRBD1 (5 bases). Germline assignment: CDR1 MDHEN and CDR2 SYDVKM. This CDR3 has 14 residues. Between the trimmed V and J ends, which lost 2 bases and 5 bases, there was a span of 12 bases. CDR3 nucleotide sequence: TGTGCCAGCAGTTTAGCAGGGTATTGGACTGAAGCTTTCTTT. Its protein is CASSLAGYWTEAFF.

The chain employs TRBV5-1 and TRBJ2-5; no clear D. Germline V CDR1 and CDR2: SGHRS, YFSETQ. The CDR3 contains 16 residues. Trimming removed 0 bases from V and 5 bases from J, with 17 bases in between. The DNA of the CDR3 is TGCGCCAGCAGCTTGGAACCCCTTCGCGGTGTCGAGACCCAGTACTTC. The encoded protein is CASSLEPLRGVETQYF. Based on the CDR3 plus reference TRBV5-1 and TRBJ2-5, the full variable domain is KAGVTQTPRYLIKTRGQQVTLSCSPISGHRSVSWYQQTPGQGLQFLFEYFSETQRNKGNFPGRFSGRQFSNSRSEMNVSTLELGDSALYLCASSLEPLRGVETQYFGPGTRLLVL.

This clone was counted a single time. The V call is TRBV5-1, the J call TRBJ2-1, with a tentative D call TRBD1 (5 bases). Germline V gene data show CDR1 as SGHRS and CDR2 as YFSETQ. Trimming left V 7 bases short and J 0 bases short, with 11 bases between. This CDR3 has 14 residues. The CDR3 loop is CASRVQGSYNEQFF. The CDR3 nucleotides are TGCGCCAGCCGAGTGCAGGGCTCCTACAATGAGCAGTTCTTC.

The gene calls are TRBV11-3 and TRBJ1-1; D is unresolved. The CDR3 has 12 residues. With 5 bases removed from V and 8 bases from J, the gap between germline ends came to 12 bases. CDR1 and CDR2 (germline): SGHNT, YENEEA. The CDR3 is CASSRPAMEAFF. In nucleotides, the CDR3 is TGTGCCAGCAGCCGCCCTGCGATGGAAGCTTTCTTT. Full variable domain (missing parts from reference TRBV11-3 and TRBJ1-1): EAGVVQSPRYKIIEKKQPVAFWCNPISGHNTLYWYLQNLGQGPELLIRYENEEAVDDSQLPKDRFSAERLKGVDSTLKIQPAELGDSAVYLCASSRPAMEAFFGQGTRLTVV.

The gene calls are TRBV29-1 and TRBJ2-2, with a tentative D call TRBD1 (6 bases). The CDR3 totals 13 residues. The germline CDR1 and CDR2 sequences are SQVTM and ANQGSEA. V gave up 7 bases and J gave up 1 base, with 10 bases separating them. The CDR3 DNA reads TGCAGCGCCTCGGACAGGAACACCGGGGAGCTGTTTTTT. Its translation is CSASDRNTGELFF.

The rearrangement uses TRBV20-1 and TRBJ2-5; D is ambiguous. The CDR3 is made up of 12 amino acids. CDR1 and CDR2 from the germline V gene are DFQATT and SNEGSKA (reference sequence). V shed 3 bases and J shed 7 bases, with 12 bases lying between them. CDR3 in amino acids: CSASSRRGTQYF. CDR3 DNA: TGCAGTGCTAGTTCGCGGCGCGGGACCCAGTACTTC.